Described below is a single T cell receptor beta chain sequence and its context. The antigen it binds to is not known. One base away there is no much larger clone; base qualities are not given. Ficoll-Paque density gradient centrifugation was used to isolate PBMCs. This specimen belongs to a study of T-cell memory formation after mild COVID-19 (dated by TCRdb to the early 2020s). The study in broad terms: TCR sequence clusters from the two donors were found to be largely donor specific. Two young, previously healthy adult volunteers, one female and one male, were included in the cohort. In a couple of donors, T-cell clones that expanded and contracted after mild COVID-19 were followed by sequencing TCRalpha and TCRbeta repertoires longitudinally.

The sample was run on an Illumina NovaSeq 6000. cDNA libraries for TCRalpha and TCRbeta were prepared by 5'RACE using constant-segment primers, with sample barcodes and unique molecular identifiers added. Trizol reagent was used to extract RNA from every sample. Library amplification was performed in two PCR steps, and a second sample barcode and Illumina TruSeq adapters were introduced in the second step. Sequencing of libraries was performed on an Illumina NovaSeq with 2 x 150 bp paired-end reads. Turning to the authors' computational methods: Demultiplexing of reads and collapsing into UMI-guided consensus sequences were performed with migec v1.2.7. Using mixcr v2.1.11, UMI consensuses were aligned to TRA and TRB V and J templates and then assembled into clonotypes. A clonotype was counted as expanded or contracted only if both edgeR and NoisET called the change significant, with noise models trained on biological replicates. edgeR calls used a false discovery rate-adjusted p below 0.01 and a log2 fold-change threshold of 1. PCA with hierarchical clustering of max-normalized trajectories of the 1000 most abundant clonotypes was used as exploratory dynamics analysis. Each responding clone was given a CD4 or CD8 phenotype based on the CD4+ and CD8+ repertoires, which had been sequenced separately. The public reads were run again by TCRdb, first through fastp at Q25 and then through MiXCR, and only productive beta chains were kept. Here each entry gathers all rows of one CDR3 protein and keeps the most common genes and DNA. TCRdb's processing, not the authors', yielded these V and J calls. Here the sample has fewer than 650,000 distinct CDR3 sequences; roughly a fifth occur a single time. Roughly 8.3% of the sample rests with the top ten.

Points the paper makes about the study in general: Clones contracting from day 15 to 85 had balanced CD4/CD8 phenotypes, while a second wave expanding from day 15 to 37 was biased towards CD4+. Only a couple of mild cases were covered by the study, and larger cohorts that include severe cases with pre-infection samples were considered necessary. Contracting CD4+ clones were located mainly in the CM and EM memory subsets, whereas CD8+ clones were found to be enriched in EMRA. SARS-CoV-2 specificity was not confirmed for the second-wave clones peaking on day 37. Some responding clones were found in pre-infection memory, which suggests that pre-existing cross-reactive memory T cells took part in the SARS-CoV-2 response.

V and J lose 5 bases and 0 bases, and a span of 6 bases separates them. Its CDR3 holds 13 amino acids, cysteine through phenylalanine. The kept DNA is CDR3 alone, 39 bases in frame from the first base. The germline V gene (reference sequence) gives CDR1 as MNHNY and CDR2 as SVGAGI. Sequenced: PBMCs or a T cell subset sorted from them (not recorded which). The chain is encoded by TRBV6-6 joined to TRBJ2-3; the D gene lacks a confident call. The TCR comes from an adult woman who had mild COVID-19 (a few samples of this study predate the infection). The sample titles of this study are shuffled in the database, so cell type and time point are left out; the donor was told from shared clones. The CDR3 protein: CASSASSTDTQYF. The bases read TGTGCCAGCAGTGCTTCTAGCACAGATACGCAGTATTTT.